This entry features one TCR beta chain sequence. Its specificity is not known. Method: immunoSEQ multiplex PCR; TCRdb's copy keeps in-frame clones and lacks some. Among about 49,000 clones, around 84% were seen once, and the ten largest hold about 12%. The source of the sample is a study of OX40 agonist ivuxolimab in advanced cancers. The wider study: Every 2 weeks, patients received ivuxolimab intravenously, dosed at 0.01 to 10 mg/kg. Study-wide results and limits: Also showing low normalized T-cell clonal expansion were some of the nonresponders. CD8+ T cells showed, on average, more clonal expansion than CD4+ cells.

Germline CDR1 reads GTSNPN; CDR2 reads SVGIG (reference sequence). Trimming stripped 2 bases from V and 7 bases from J, with 17 bases between. The length of the CDR3 is 14 residues. The clonotype originates from an adult with an advanced solid tumor such as melanoma, head and neck, liver or kidney cancer. This chain connects TRBV30 to TRBJ2-5; weak D call: TRBD2 (5 bases). The sample in question was CD4+ or CD8+ T cells sorted from blood, obtained in a trial of the OX40 agonist ivuxolimab. In nucleotides, the CDR3 is TGTGCCTGGAGTCCCTCCCCCGGGGTAAGGACCCAGTACTTC. It is translated as CAWSPSPGVRTQYF. Using reference TRBV30 and TRBJ2-5 for the parts outside the CDR3, the full variable domain is SQTIHQWPATLVQPVGSPLSLECTVEGTSNPNLYWYRQAAGRGLQLLFYSVGIGQISSEVPQNLSASRPQDRQFILSSKKLLLSDSGFYLCAWSPSPGVRTQYFGPGTRLLVL.